Below, 18 T cell receptor beta chains from the same sample are listed, as sequenced in a study of radiation and T cells in renal cell carcinoma. Sample time point: baseline pretreatment blood. The treatment is: 15 Gy SBRT to primary tumor, nephrectomy 4 weeks later. Clones were sequenced by immunoSEQ multiplex PCR, and TCRdb holds only the in-frame ones, with some missing. The data hold about 150,000 clones, with 88% observed a single time. Source: blood, taken from a patient whose treatment included radiotherapy and nephrectomy. These receptors were obtained from a woman in her 70s with renal cell carcinoma.

The CDR3 bases are TGTGCCAGCAGCTCCGGGGGGCCCGGGGCCAACGTCCTGACTTTC. Its translation: CASSSGGPGANVLTF. The chain recombines TRBV7-2 with TRBJ2-6, with D perhaps matching TRBD2 (7 bases). From germline, CDR1 is SGHTA and CDR2 FQGNSA. CDR3 length: 15 residues. Trimming removed 4 bases at V and 4 bases at J, with 11 bases between.

The chain carries TRBV6-1 and TRBJ1-5, with unresolved D. CDR3 size: 11 residues. The germline CDR1 and CDR2 sequences are MNHNS and SASEGT. V lost 1 base, J lost 10 bases, and 5 bases lay in between. This CDR3 is CASSEVDPQHF. CDR3 coding DNA: TGTGCCAGCAGTGAAGTTGACCCCCAGCATTTT.

The rearrangement joins TRBV10-3 to TRBJ2-5; the D is unclear. Trimming left V 6 bases short and J 2 bases short, with 7 bases between. This CDR3 contains 12 residues. In germline, CDR1 is ENHRY, CDR2 SYGVKD. The CDR3 protein is CAIRTEQETQYF. CDR3 DNA sequence: TGTGCCATCAGGACGGAGCAAGAGACCCAGTACTTC.

The V call is TRBV30, the J call TRBJ1-6, with 9 bases matching TRBD1. V trimming: 2 bases; J trimming: 7 bases; junction bases outside the gene matches: 6. The length of the CDR3 is 15 residues. CDR1 and CDR2 from the germline V gene are GTSNPN and SVGIG (reference sequence). CDR3 in amino acids: CAWSLQGAWNSPLHF. DNA of the CDR3: TGTGCCTGGAGTTTACAGGGGGCGTGGAATTCACCCCTCCACTTT.

A few counts support this clone. DNA of the CDR3: TGTGCCAGCAGTTACTGGGAAAAAAACACTGAAGCTTTCTTT. Amino acids: CASSYWEKNTEAFF. The chain combines TRBV6-5 with TRBJ1-1, with D hard to call. Trimming stripped 1 base from V and 2 bases from J, with 8 bases between. The CDR3 covers 14 residues. Germline-derived CDR1 and CDR2 are MNHEY and SVGAGI.

The V call is TRBV28, the J call TRBJ1-1, with D perhaps matching TRBD1 (5 bases). The CDR3 contains 14 residues. With 7 bases removed from V and 3 bases from J, the gap between germline ends came to 15 bases. The germline V gene has CDR1 MDHEN and CDR2 SYDVKM. CDR3 coding DNA: TGTGCCAGCACCCCCCGGGGGGGGTACACTGAAGCTTTCTTT. Its protein is CASTPRGGYTEAFF.

The rearrangement links TRBV11-2 to TRBJ2-5, with D tentatively TRBD2 (7 bases). Between the trimmed V and J ends, which lost 5 bases and 5 bases, there was a span of 15 bases. The CDR3 extends over 14 amino acids. Germline V gene data show CDR1 as SGHAT and CDR2 as FQNNGV. Here the CDR3 DNA reads TGTGCCAGCAGCCCCTCGGGGGGCCATGAGACCCAGTACTTC. The encoded protein is CASSPSGGHETQYF.

The rearrangement links TRBV6-1 to TRBJ2-7, with a tentative D call TRBD2 (7 bases). V was cut by 5 bases and J by 5 bases, with 16 bases left in between. Germline CDR1 MNHNS, CDR2 SASEGT. This CDR3 spans 14 amino acids. The CDR3 DNA reads as TGTGCCAGCAGTAATTCGGGGGGCGGAAACGAGCAGTACTTC. This translates into CASSNSGGGNEQYF.

The chain couples TRBV5-1 to TRBJ1-5; D remains ambiguous. Germline CDR1 and CDR2: SGHRS and YFSETQ. The V end was cut by 2 bases, the J end by 3 bases, with 9 bases between. The CDR3 covers 14 residues. The CDR3 is CASSFWGPNQPQHF. The CDR3 coding sequence is TGCGCCAGCAGCTTTTGGGGTCCCAATCAGCCCCAGCATTTT. Full variable domain (outside the CDR3, taken from reference TRBV5-1 and TRBJ1-5): KAGVTQTPRYLIKTRGQQVTLSCSPISGHRSVSWYQQTPGQGLQFLFEYFSETQRNKGNFPGRFSGRQFSNSRSEMNVSTLELGDSALYLCASSFWGPNQPQHFGDGTRLSIL.

This clone was counted between two and nine times. The chain links TRBV5-1 to TRBJ1-1, with D possibly being TRBD1 (6 bases). The CDR3 contains 15 residues. The V gene lost 4 bases and the J gene lost 4 bases, with 17 bases spanning the gap. The germline CDR1 and CDR2 sequences are SGHRS and YFSETQ. The CDR3 here is CASSNIITGSTEAFF. The CDR3 nucleotides are TGCGCCAGCAGCAACATCATAACAGGGTCCACTGAAGCTTTCTTT.

CDR3 DNA sequence: TGTGCCAGCAGCTTAGCTAACCCGGCGGGCGAAAAACTGTTTTTT. The encoded protein is CASSLANPAGEKLFF. The chain employs TRBV7-9 and TRBJ1-4, with D unresolved. This CDR3 is built from 15 residues. Germline-derived CDR1 and CDR2 are SEHNR and FQNEAQ (reference sequence). The ends were cut back, 0 bases at V and 8 bases at J, with 13 bases in the middle.

The rearrangement uses TRBV28 and TRBJ1-6, with TRBD1 matching over 7 bases. CDR1 MDHEN and CDR2 SYDVKM come from the germline V gene. V dropped 5 bases and J dropped 6; count of bases not matched to a gene: 4. The CDR3 spans 14 residues. The CDR3 here is CASSPGQSNSPLHF. The CDR3 DNA reads as TGTGCCAGCAGTCCGGGACAGAGTAATTCACCCCTCCACTTT.

The chain carries TRBV9 and TRBJ2-1; D not resolved. Trimming took off 3 bases at V and 0 bases at J, with 7 bases between the two ends. Germline V gene lookup returns CDR1 SGDLS and CDR2 YYNGEE. The CDR3 runs to 14 residues. The CDR3 region has the DNA TGTGCCAGCAGCGCCTCCAGCTCCTACAATGAGCAGTTCTTC. It specifies CASSASSSYNEQFF.

The rearrangement joins TRBV7-9 to TRBJ2-7; a weak D match, TRBD1 (6 bases). Trimming took off 5 bases at V and 2 bases at J, with 10 bases between the two ends. Germline values: CDR1 SEHNR, CDR2 FQNEAQ (reference sequence). The length of the CDR3 is 13 residues. CDR3 sequence: CASSHGTTYEQYF. The CDR3 DNA reads TGTGCCAGCAGCCACGGGACAACCTACGAGCAGTACTTC. Drawing the rest from reference TRBV7-9 and TRBJ2-7, the complete variable domain is DTGVSQNPRHKITKRGQNVTFRCDPISEHNRLYWYRQTLGQGPEFLTYFQNEAQLEKSRLLSDRFSAERPKGSFSTLEIQRTEQGDSAMYLCASSHGTTYEQYFGPGTRLTVT.

This clone has more than one count but fewer than ten. The chain uses TRBV5-1 and TRBJ1-1; D gene uncertain. V dropped 0 bases and J dropped 3 bases, with 15 bases sitting between them. This CDR3 contains 16 residues. Germline V gene lookup returns CDR1 SGHRS and CDR2 YFSETQ. The CDR3 loop is CASSLGLPAGDTEAFF. The CDR3 DNA sequence: TGCGCCAGCAGCTTGGGACTCCCTGCTGGGGACACTGAAGCTTTCTTT. Using reference TRBV5-1 and TRBJ1-1 for the parts outside the CDR3, the full variable domain is KAGVTQTPRYLIKTRGQQVTLSCSPISGHRSVSWYQQTPGQGLQFLFEYFSETQRNKGNFPGRFSGRQFSNSRSEMNVSTLELGDSALYLCASSLGLPAGDTEAFFGQGTRLTVV.

The CDR3 protein is CASSLAGQGRDIQYF. The CDR3, as DNA: TGCGCCAGCAGCTTGGCCGGACAGGGTAGAGACATTCAGTACTTC. The rearrangement links TRBV5-1 to TRBJ2-4, with TRBD1 identical over 8 bases. The germline CDR1 and CDR2 sequences are SGHRS and YFSETQ. The CDR3 has 15 residues. Trimming took 0 bases from V and 8 from J; bases not matched to a gene: 7.

The gene calls are TRBV5-5 and TRBJ2-7; D may be TRBD1 or TRBD2 (6 bases each). CDR1 and CDR2 (germline): SGHKS, YYEKEE (reference sequence). This CDR3 is built from 15 residues. V lost 4 bases and J lost 2, with 16 bases in between. CDR3 DNA: TGTGCCAGCAGCCCAGGGCGGAGGGGGGCCTACGAGCAGTACTTC. This translates into CASSPGRRGAYEQYF.

The gene calls are TRBV27 and TRBJ1-1; D perhaps matches TRBD1 (6 bases). This CDR3 has 16 amino acids. The V and J ends lost 5 bases and 0 bases respectively, with 16 bases between them. Looked up from germline, CDR1 is MNHEY and CDR2 is SMNVEV (reference sequence). The CDR3 here is CASSVLPGAMNTEAFF. Here the CDR3 DNA reads TGTGCCAGCAGTGTCCTCCCAGGGGCGATGAACACTGAAGCTTTCTTT.